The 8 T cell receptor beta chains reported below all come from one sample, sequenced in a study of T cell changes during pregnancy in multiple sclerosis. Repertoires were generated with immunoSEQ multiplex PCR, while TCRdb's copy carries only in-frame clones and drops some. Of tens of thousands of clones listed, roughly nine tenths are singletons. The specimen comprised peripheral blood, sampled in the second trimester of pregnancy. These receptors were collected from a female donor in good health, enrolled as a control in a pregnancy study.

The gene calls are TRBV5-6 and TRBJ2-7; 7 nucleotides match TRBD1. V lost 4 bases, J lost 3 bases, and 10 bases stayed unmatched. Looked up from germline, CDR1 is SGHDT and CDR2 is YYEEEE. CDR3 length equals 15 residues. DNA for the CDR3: TGTGCCAGCAGCCAGGTTGGGGACAGAATCTACGAGCAGTACTTC. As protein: CASSQVGDRIYEQYF.

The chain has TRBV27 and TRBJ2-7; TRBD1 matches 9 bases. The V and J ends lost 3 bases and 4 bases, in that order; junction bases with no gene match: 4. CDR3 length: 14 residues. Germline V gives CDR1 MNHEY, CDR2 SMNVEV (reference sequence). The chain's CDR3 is CASSLDRGQYEQYF. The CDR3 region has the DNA TGTGCCAGCAGTTTGGACAGGGGACAGTACGAGCAGTACTTC.

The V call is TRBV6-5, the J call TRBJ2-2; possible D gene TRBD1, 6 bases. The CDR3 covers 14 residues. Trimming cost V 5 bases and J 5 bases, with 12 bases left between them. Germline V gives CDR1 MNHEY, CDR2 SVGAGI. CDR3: CASSRQEATGELFF. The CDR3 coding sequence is TGTGCCAGCAGTCGACAGGAGGCGACCGGGGAGCTGTTTTTT.

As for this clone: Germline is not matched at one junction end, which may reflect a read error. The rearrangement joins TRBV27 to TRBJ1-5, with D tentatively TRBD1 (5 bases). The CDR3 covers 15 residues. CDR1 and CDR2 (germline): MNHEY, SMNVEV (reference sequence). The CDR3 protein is CASRFRAESNQPQHF. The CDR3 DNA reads TGTGCCAGCCGTTTCAGGGCGGAGAGCAATCAGCCCCAGCATTTT.

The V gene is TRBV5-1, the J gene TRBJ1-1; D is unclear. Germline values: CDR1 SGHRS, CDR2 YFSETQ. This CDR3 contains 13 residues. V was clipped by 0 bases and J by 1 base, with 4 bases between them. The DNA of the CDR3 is TGCGCCAGCAGCTTGGCAGGGAACACTGAAGCTTTCTTT. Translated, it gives CASSLAGNTEAFF. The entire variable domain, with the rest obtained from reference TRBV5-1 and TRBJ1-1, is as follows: KAGVTQTPRYLIKTRGQQVTLSCSPISGHRSVSWYQQTPGQGLQFLFEYFSETQRNKGNFPGRFSGRQFSNSRSEMNVSTLELGDSALYLCASSLAGNTEAFFGQGTRLTVV.

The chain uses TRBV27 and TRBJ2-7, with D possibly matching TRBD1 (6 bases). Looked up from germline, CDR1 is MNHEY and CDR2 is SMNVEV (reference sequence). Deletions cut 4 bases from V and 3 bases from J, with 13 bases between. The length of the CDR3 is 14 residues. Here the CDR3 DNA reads TGTGCCAGCAGTTATGGCTGGGGGCACTACGAGCAGTACTTC. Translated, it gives CASSYGWGHYEQYF.

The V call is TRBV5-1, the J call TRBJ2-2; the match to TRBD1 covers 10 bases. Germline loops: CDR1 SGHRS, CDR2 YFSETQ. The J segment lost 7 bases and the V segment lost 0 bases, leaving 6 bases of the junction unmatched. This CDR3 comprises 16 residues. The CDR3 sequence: CASSLARDRGRGELFF. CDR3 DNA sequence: TGCGCCAGCAGCTTGGCCAGAGACAGGGGGCGCGGGGAGCTGTTTTTT.

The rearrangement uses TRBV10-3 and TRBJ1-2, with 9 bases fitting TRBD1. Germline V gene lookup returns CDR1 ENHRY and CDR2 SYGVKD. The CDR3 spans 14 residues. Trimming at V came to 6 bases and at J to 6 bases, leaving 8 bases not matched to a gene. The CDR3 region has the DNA TGTGCCATCAGCCCGGGACAGGGTTTGCATGGCTACACCTTC. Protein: CAISPGQGLHGYTF.